The rows below give T cell receptor beta chains drawn from one sample of a study of identical twins. Via MiXCR, TCRdb re-called the 5' RACE reads, giving one row per CDR3 protein. This sample has some 240,000 distinct CDR3 sequences, with over 9.5% found just once. The sequencing input was memory T cells sorted from blood. The receptors were sampled from a man aged 50 to 59 in good health. Each CDR3 is given with its conserved first and last residue. The order of the fields is J gene, clone size, D gene, V gene, CDR3 protein, CDR3 DNA. D genes are given only for firm matches. Clone size, where shown, is once, few, many, or a class for clones that have expanded.

j_call: TRBJ1-6; clone_size: .; d_call: TRBD1; v_call: TRBV30; cdr3_aa: CAWSLTGNNSPLHF; cdr3_nt: TGTGCCTGGAGTCTGACAGGGAATAATTCACCCCTCCACTTT
j_call: TRBJ1-6; clone_size: many; d_call: TRBD1; v_call: TRBV20-1; cdr3_aa: CSARTGTGDSPLHF; cdr3_nt: TGCAGTGCTAGGACCGGGACAGGGGATTCACCCCTCCACTTT
j_call: TRBJ1-5; clone_size: many; d_call: TRBD1; v_call: TRBV5-6; cdr3_aa: CASSILGQGMEPQHF; cdr3_nt: TGTGCCAGCAGCATACTGGGACAGGGGATGGAGCCCCAGCATTTT
j_call: TRBJ2-1; clone_size: .; d_call: .; v_call: TRBV9; cdr3_aa: CASSSYKEQFF; cdr3_nt: TGTGCCAGCAGCTCCTACAAGGAGCAGTTCTTC
j_call: TRBJ2-3; clone_size: few; d_call: TRBD2; v_call: TRBV20-1; cdr3_aa: CSARGLAGQDTQYF; cdr3_nt: TGCAGTGCCCGGGGACTAGCGGGTCAAGATACGCAGTATTTT
j_call: TRBJ2-5; clone_size: few; d_call: .; v_call: TRBV9; cdr3_aa: CASSSFLTTPQETQYF; cdr3_nt: TGTGCCAGCAGCAGTTTTCTGACGACCCCACAAGAGACCCAGTACTTC
j_call: TRBJ2-7; clone_size: .; d_call: TRBD1; v_call: TRBV7-9; cdr3_aa: CASKITGTGSGEQYF; cdr3_nt: TGTGCCAGCAAAATAACCGGGACAGGGTCGGGGGAGCAGTACTTC
j_call: TRBJ2-7; clone_size: few; d_call: TRBD1; v_call: TRBV5-1; cdr3_aa: CASSPMTGTGAEQYF; cdr3_nt: TGCGCCAGCAGCCCGATGACCGGGACAGGTGCCGAGCAGTACTTC
j_call: TRBJ1-5; clone_size: .; d_call: TRBD1; v_call: TRBV20-1; cdr3_aa: CSARLPLGQGAPQPQHF; cdr3_nt: TGCAGTGCTAGACTCCCCTTGGGACAGGGTGCCCCTCAGCCCCAGCATTTT
j_call: TRBJ2-1; clone_size: few; d_call: .; v_call: TRBV14; cdr3_aa: CASSQEAASYNEQFF; cdr3_nt: TGTGCCAGCAGCCAAGAGGCGGCCTCCTACAATGAGCAGTTCTTC
j_call: TRBJ2-2; clone_size: many; d_call: TRBD2; v_call: TRBV12-3/TRBV12-4; cdr3_aa: CASSFSGGNTGELFF; cdr3_nt: TGTGCCAGCAGTTTTAGCGGGGGTAACACCGGGGAGCTGTTTTTT
j_call: TRBJ2-4; clone_size: few; d_call: .; v_call: TRBV20-1; cdr3_aa: CSAHPGEPGAKNIQYF; cdr3_nt: TGCAGTGCCCATCCGGGAGAGCCCGGGGCCAAAAACATTCAGTACTTC
j_call: TRBJ1-1; clone_size: many; d_call: .; v_call: TRBV10-3; cdr3_aa: CAIRPHQGHTEAFF; cdr3_nt: TGTGCCATTCGCCCGCACCAGGGGCACACTGAAGCTTTCTTT
j_call: TRBJ2-4; clone_size: many; d_call: TRBD2; v_call: TRBV11-2; cdr3_aa: CASSPLTSGVAKNIQYF; cdr3_nt: TGTGCCAGCAGCCCGTTGACTAGCGGGGTAGCCAAAAACATTCAGTACTTC
j_call: TRBJ2-5; clone_size: .; d_call: .; v_call: TRBV12-3/TRBV12-4; cdr3_aa: CASSRGVGMETQYF; cdr3_nt: TGTGCCAGCAGTCGAGGGGTAGGGATGGAGACCCAGTACTTC
j_call: TRBJ2-7; clone_size: few; d_call: .; v_call: TRBV6-5; cdr3_aa: CASRDSGTGAAEQYF; cdr3_nt: TGTGCCAGCAGAGACTCCGGGACCGGAGCGGCGGAGCAGTACTTC
j_call: TRBJ2-7; clone_size: few; d_call: TRBD2; v_call: TRBV20-1; cdr3_aa: CSASVAGLYEQYF; cdr3_nt: TGCAGTGCTAGCGTAGCGGGACTCTACGAGCAGTACTTC
j_call: TRBJ2-3; clone_size: many; d_call: TRBD2; v_call: TRBV7-6; cdr3_aa: CASSLDFGGGIDTQYF; cdr3_nt: TGTGCCAGCAGCTTAGATTTCGGCGGGGGTATAGATACGCAGTATTTT
j_call: TRBJ1-1; clone_size: .; d_call: .; v_call: TRBV5-1; cdr3_aa: CASSQGESSNTEAFF; cdr3_nt: TGCGCCAGCAGCCAAGGGGAGAGCTCGAACACTGAAGCTTTCTTT
j_call: TRBJ1-4; clone_size: few; d_call: .; v_call: TRBV10-3; cdr3_aa: CAISDGGNRFF; cdr3_nt: TGTGCCATCAGTGATGGGGGTAATCGGTTTTTT
j_call: TRBJ1-6; clone_size: few; d_call: .; v_call: TRBV2; cdr3_aa: CASRPDPIDNSPLHF; cdr3_nt: TGTGCCAGCAGACCGGACCCAATAGACAATTCACCCCTCCACTTT
j_call: TRBJ2-7; clone_size: few; d_call: .; v_call: TRBV5-1; cdr3_aa: CASSLTAGYEQYF; cdr3_nt: TGCGCCAGCAGCTTAACCGCGGGATACGAGCAGTACTTC
j_call: TRBJ2-1; clone_size: .; d_call: .; v_call: TRBV30; cdr3_aa: CAWNRQVSRNEQFF; cdr3_nt: TGTGCCTGGAACAGACAGGTGTCTAGGAATGAGCAGTTCTTC
j_call: TRBJ2-2; clone_size: many; d_call: .; v_call: TRBV7-2; cdr3_aa: CASSLAPGTGELFF; cdr3_nt: TGTGCCAGCAGCTTAGCCCCGGGTACCGGGGAGCTGTTTTTT
j_call: TRBJ2-3; clone_size: few; d_call: TRBD2; v_call: TRBV18; cdr3_aa: CASSPSLAGGTDTQYF; cdr3_nt: TGTGCCAGCTCACCCAGTCTAGCGGGGGGCACAGATACGCAGTATTTT
j_call: TRBJ2-7; clone_size: .; d_call: .; v_call: TRBV19; cdr3_aa: CASSEQAYSYEQYF; cdr3_nt: TGTGCCAGTAGTGAACAGGCGTACTCCTACGAGCAGTACTTC
j_call: TRBJ2-3; clone_size: few; d_call: TRBD2; v_call: TRBV24-1; cdr3_aa: CATSDPGAGGTDTQYF; cdr3_nt: TGTGCCACCAGTGACCCCGGGGCGGGAGGCACAGATACGCAGTATTTT
j_call: TRBJ2-7; clone_size: few; d_call: TRBD1; v_call: TRBV7-2; cdr3_aa: CASSLTRTGSEQYF; cdr3_nt: TGTGCCAGCAGCTTAACGAGGACAGGGTCCGAGCAGTACTTC
j_call: TRBJ1-4; clone_size: many; d_call: .; v_call: TRBV28; cdr3_aa: CASSLPPQGGEKLFF; cdr3_nt: TGTGCCAGCAGTTTACCCCCCCAAGGCGGTGAAAAACTGTTTTTT
j_call: TRBJ2-1; clone_size: .; d_call: TRBD2; v_call: TRBV29-1; cdr3_aa: CSVDRVPGLAGVIQGNEQFF; cdr3_nt: TGCAGCGTTGATAGAGTACCGGGACTAGCGGGAGTTATCCAAGGGAATGAGCAGTTCTTC
j_call: TRBJ1-1; clone_size: .; d_call: .; v_call: TRBV28; cdr3_aa: CASSPPTRGTEAFF; cdr3_nt: TGTGCCAGCAGTCCTCCTACTCGGGGCACTGAAGCTTTCTTT
j_call: TRBJ1-5; clone_size: many; d_call: .; v_call: TRBV4-1; cdr3_aa: CASSQRTQSNQPQHF; cdr3_nt: TGCGCCAGCAGCCAGAGGACACAATCGAATCAGCCCCAGCATTTT
j_call: TRBJ2-7; clone_size: many; d_call: TRBD2; v_call: TRBV10-3; cdr3_aa: CAISDPGLPQYF; cdr3_nt: TGTGCCATCAGTGATCCGGGACTACCGCAGTACTTC
j_call: TRBJ2-3; clone_size: few; d_call: TRBD2; v_call: TRBV20-1; cdr3_aa: CSARVTSGTTDTQYF; cdr3_nt: TGCAGTGCTAGAGTGACTAGCGGGACCACAGATACGCAGTATTTT
j_call: TRBJ2-1; clone_size: .; d_call: TRBD2; v_call: TRBV5-1; cdr3_aa: CASSLETSGSYNEQFF; cdr3_nt: TGCGCCAGCAGCTTGGAAACTAGCGGGTCCTACAATGAGCAGTTCTTC
j_call: TRBJ2-2; clone_size: .; d_call: .; v_call: TRBV9; cdr3_aa: CASSVGAANTGELFF; cdr3_nt: TGTGCCAGCAGCGTAGGGGCAGCGAACACCGGGGAGCTGTTTTTT
j_call: TRBJ2-2; clone_size: few; d_call: TRBD2; v_call: TRBV7-2; cdr3_aa: CASSFLRGGTGELFF; cdr3_nt: TGTGCCAGCAGCTTTTTACGGGGAGGGACCGGGGAGCTGTTTTTT
j_call: TRBJ2-1; clone_size: .; d_call: TRBD1; v_call: TRBV20-1; cdr3_aa: CSASPGQGDNEEFF; cdr3_nt: TGCAGTGCTTCACCGGGACAGGGAGACAATGAGGAGTTCTTC
j_call: TRBJ1-1; clone_size: few; d_call: .; v_call: TRBV18; cdr3_aa: CASSPPPGNTEAFF; cdr3_nt: TGTGCCAGCTCACCACCCCCGGGTAACACTGAAGCTTTCTTT
j_call: TRBJ1-2; clone_size: .; d_call: .; v_call: TRBV9; cdr3_aa: CASSVAPKGSNYGYTF; cdr3_nt: TGTGCCAGCAGCGTAGCCCCTAAGGGAAGCAACTATGGCTACACCTTC
j_call: TRBJ2-7; clone_size: many; d_call: TRBD1; v_call: TRBV18; cdr3_aa: CASTGQGNEQYF; cdr3_nt: TGTGCCAGCACCGGACAGGGGAACGAGCAGTACTTC
j_call: TRBJ2-2; clone_size: many; d_call: .; v_call: TRBV7-3; cdr3_aa: CASSRDSLGPGELFF; cdr3_nt: TGTGCCAGCAGCCGGGACTCCTTAGGGCCCGGGGAGCTGTTTTTT
j_call: TRBJ2-5; clone_size: once; d_call: .; v_call: TRBV12-3/TRBV12-4; cdr3_aa: CASSLAGRAGYETQYF; cdr3_nt: TGTGCCAGCAGTTTAGCGGGCCGCGCGGGGTACGAGACCCAGTACTTC
j_call: TRBJ1-4; clone_size: few; d_call: TRBD1; v_call: TRBV20-1; cdr3_aa: CSASGGQGSEKLFF; cdr3_nt: TGCAGTGCTTCCGGAGGACAGGGAAGTGAAAAACTGTTTTTT
j_call: TRBJ2-1; clone_size: many; d_call: TRBD1; v_call: TRBV24-1; cdr3_aa: CATSDLPGQGANNEQFF; cdr3_nt: TGTGCCACCAGTGATCTCCCAGGACAGGGGGCCAACAATGAGCAGTTCTTC
j_call: TRBJ1-1; clone_size: .; d_call: .; v_call: TRBV12-3/TRBV12-4; cdr3_aa: CASSLDGGSTEAFF; cdr3_nt: TGTGCCAGCAGTTTGGATGGGGGGTCCACTGAAGCTTTCTTT
j_call: TRBJ2-5; clone_size: .; d_call: .; v_call: TRBV4-2; cdr3_aa: CASSQEPAQGSWAETQYF; cdr3_nt: TGTGCCAGCAGCCAAGAACCGGCCCAGGGCTCCTGGGCAGAGACCCAGTACTTC
j_call: TRBJ1-5; clone_size: many; d_call: .; v_call: TRBV4-2; cdr3_aa: CASSQEGRGGQPQHF; cdr3_nt: TGTGCCAGCAGCCAAGAGGGTAGGGGTGGTCAGCCCCAGCATTTT
j_call: TRBJ2-7; clone_size: few; d_call: .; v_call: TRBV11-1; cdr3_aa: CASSLQITYEQYF; cdr3_nt: TGTGCCAGCAGCTTACAGATCACCTACGAGCAGTACTTC
j_call: TRBJ2-2; clone_size: .; d_call: TRBD1; v_call: TRBV7-2; cdr3_aa: CASSTQGTAGELFF; cdr3_nt: TGTGCCAGCAGCACACAGGGGACAGCCGGGGAGCTGTTTTTT
j_call: TRBJ2-1; clone_size: many; d_call: TRBD2; v_call: TRBV20-1; cdr3_aa: CSASPRGRYNEQFF; cdr3_nt: TGCAGTGCTAGCCCACGCGGGAGGTACAATGAGCAGTTCTTC
j_call: TRBJ1-1; clone_size: few; d_call: .; v_call: TRBV27; cdr3_aa: CASSLSGVGTEAFF; cdr3_nt: TGTGCCAGCAGTTTATCTGGGGTTGGCACTGAAGCTTTCTTT
j_call: TRBJ1-1; clone_size: .; d_call: .; v_call: TRBV5-4; cdr3_aa: CASSFGARDTEAFF; cdr3_nt: TGTGCCAGCAGCTTTGGGGCGAGGGACACTGAAGCTTTCTTT
j_call: TRBJ2-2; clone_size: .; d_call: TRBD1; v_call: TRBV4-1; cdr3_aa: CASSQEGTGGSTGELFF; cdr3_nt: TGCGCCAGCAGCCAAGAAGGGACAGGGGGCAGCACCGGGGAGCTGTTTTTT
j_call: TRBJ2-1; clone_size: many; d_call: TRBD2; v_call: TRBV12-3/TRBV12-4; cdr3_aa: CASSGGLAGGDNEQFF; cdr3_nt: TGTGCCAGCAGTGGGGGACTAGCGGGAGGGGACAATGAGCAGTTCTTC
j_call: TRBJ2-7; clone_size: many; d_call: .; v_call: TRBV28; cdr3_aa: CATAWYEQYF; cdr3_nt: TGTGCCACCGCATGGTACGAGCAGTACTTC
j_call: TRBJ2-2; clone_size: few; d_call: TRBD2; v_call: TRBV7-7; cdr3_aa: CAISGGANTGELFF; cdr3_nt: TGTGCCATAAGCGGGGGGGCAAACACCGGGGAGCTGTTTTTT
j_call: TRBJ2-7; clone_size: .; d_call: .; v_call: TRBV3-1; cdr3_aa: CASSQVEGPYEQYF; cdr3_nt: TGTGCCAGCAGCCAAGTGGAGGGTCCCTACGAGCAGTACTTC
j_call: TRBJ2-3; clone_size: .; d_call: TRBD1; v_call: TRBV24-1; cdr3_aa: CATSATDRGGDTQYF; cdr3_nt: TGTGCCACCAGTGCTACGGACAGGGGAGGAGATACGCAGTATTTT